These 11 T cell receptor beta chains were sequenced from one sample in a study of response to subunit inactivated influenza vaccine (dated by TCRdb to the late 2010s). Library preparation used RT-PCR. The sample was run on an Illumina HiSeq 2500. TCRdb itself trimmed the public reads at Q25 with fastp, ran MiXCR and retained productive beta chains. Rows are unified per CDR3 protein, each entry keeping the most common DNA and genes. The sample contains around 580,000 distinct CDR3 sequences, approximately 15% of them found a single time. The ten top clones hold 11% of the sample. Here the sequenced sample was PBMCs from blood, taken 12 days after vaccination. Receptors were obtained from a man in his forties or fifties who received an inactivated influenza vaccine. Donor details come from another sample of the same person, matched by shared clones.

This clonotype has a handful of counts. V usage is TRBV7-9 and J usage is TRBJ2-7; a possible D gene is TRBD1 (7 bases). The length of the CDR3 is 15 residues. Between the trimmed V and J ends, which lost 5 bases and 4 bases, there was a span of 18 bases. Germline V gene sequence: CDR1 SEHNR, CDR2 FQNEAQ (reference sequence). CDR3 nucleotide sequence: TGTGCCAGCAGCCCTCGGACAGGCCGGGGGTACGAGCAGTACTTC. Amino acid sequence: CASSPRTGRGYEQYF.

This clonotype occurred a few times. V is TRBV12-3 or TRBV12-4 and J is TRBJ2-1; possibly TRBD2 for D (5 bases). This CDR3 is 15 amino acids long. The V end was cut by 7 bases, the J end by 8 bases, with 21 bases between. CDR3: CASTILVNGGDEQFF. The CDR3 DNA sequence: TGTGCCAGCACCATACTAGTAAATGGTGGTGATGAGCAGTTCTTC.

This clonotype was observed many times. CDR3 in amino acids: CASSLTGQGAYNEQFF. CDR3 nucleotide sequence: TGCGCCAGCAGCTTGACCGGACAGGGGGCGTACAATGAGCAGTTCTTC. J is TRBJ2-1 and V is TRBV5-1; TRBD1 matches at 11 bases. The CDR3 is made up of 16 amino acids. CDR1 SGHRS and CDR2 YFSETQ come from the germline V gene. V trimming: 1 base; J trimming: 4 bases; junction bases outside the gene matches: 4.

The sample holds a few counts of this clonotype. CDR3: CASSQVPTGVFDEQYF. CDR3 nucleotide sequence: TGTGCCAGCAGCCAAGTCCCGACAGGGGTTTTTGACGAGCAGTACTTC. V gene TRBV3-1 combines with J gene TRBJ2-7, with 8 positions matching TRBD1. V was clipped by 1 base and J by 5 bases; unmatched bases: 10. Germline CDR1 and CDR2: LGHDT and YNNKEL (reference sequence). The CDR3 is 16 residues long.

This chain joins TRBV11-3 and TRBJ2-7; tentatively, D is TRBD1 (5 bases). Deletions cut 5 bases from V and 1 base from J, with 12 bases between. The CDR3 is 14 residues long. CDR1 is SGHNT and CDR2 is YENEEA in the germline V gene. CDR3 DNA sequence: TGTGCCAGCAGCCCCAACAGGAGATCCTACGAGCAGTACTTC. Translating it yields CASSPNRRSYEQYF.

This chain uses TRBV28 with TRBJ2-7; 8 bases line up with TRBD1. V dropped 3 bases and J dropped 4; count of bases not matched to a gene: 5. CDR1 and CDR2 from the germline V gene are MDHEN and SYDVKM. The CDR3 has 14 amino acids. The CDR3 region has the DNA TGTGCCAGCAGTTTTTTGGGACAGGCATACGAGCAGTACTTC. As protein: CASSFLGQAYEQYF.

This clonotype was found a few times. CDR3 coding DNA: TGTGCCAGCAGCCTTAGACTAGCGGTTAGCACAGATACGCAGTATTTT. This gives the protein CASSLRLAVSTDTQYF. The chain recombines TRBV5-5 with TRBJ2-3; 9 positions match TRBD2. Trimming removed 4 bases from V and 0 bases from J; junction bases left unmatched: 6. Germline loops: CDR1 SGHKS, CDR2 YYEKEE (reference sequence). There are 16 residues in the CDR3.

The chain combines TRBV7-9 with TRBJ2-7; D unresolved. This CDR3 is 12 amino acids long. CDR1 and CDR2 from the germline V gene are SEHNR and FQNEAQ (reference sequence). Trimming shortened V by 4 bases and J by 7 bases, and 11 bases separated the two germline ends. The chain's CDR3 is CASSSPPAEQYF. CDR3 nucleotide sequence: TGTGCCAGCAGCTCCCCCCCGGCAGAGCAGTACTTC.

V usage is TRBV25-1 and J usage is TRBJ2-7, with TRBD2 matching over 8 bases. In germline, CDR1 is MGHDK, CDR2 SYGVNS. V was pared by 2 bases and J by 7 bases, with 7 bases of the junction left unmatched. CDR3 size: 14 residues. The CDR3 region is CASSEVPAGVEQYF. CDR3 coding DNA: TGTGCCAGCAGTGAAGTTCCAGCGGGGGTTGAGCAGTACTTC.

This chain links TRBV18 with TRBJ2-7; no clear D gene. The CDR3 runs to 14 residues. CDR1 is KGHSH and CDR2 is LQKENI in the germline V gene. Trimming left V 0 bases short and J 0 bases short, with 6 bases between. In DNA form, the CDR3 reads TGTGCCAGCTCACCACCGGTCCACTCCTACGAGCAGTACTTC. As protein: CASSPPVHSYEQYF.

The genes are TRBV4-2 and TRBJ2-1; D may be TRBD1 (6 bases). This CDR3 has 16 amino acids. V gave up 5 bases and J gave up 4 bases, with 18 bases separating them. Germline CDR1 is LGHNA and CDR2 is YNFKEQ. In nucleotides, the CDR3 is TGTGCCAGCAGCACCGGGCATACAGGGTTTTACAATGAGCAGTTCTTC. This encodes CASSTGHTGFYNEQFF.